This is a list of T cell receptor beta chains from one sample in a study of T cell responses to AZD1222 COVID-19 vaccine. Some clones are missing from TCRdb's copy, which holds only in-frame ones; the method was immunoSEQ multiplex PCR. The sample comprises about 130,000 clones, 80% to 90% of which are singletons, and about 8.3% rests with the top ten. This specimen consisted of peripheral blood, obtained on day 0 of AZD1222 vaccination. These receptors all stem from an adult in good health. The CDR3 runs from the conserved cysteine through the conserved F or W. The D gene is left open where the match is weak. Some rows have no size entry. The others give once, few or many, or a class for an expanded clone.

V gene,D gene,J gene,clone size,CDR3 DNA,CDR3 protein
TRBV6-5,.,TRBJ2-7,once,TGTGCCAGCAGTTACCCCCTGGGCGAGCAGTACTTC,CASSYPLGEQYF
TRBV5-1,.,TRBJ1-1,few,TGCGCCAGCAGCCCGAGAGGACCAGGGCGACGCACTGAAGCTTTCTTT,CASSPRGPGRRTEAFF
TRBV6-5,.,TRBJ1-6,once,TGTGCCACCTCTTCACTGCCTACCTATAATTCACCCCTCCACTTT,CATSSLPTYNSPLHF
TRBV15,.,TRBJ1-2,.,TGTGCCACCAGCAGCGACTCAAGGCAGACGTATGGCTACACCTTC,CATSSDSRQTYGYTF
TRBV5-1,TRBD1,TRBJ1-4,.,TGCGCCAGCAAGGAGGTCCGGACAGGCCCTAATGAAAAACTGTTTTTT,CASKEVRTGPNEKLFF
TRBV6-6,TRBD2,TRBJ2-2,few,TGTGCCAGCAGCCCCTTGGGCGGGAGAAGCACCGGGGAGCTGTTTTTT,CASSPLGGRSTGELFF
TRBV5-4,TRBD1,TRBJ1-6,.,TGTGCCAGCAGCTTGGTGGGACAGAATTCACCCCTCCACTTT,CASSLVGQNSPLHF
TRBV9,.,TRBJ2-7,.,TGTGCCAGCAGTTCCGACAGGTACGAGCAGTACTTC,CASSSDRYEQYF
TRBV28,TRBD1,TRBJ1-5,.,TGTGCCAGCAGCCCCGACAGGGTTCAGCCCCAGCATTTT,CASSPDRVQPQHF
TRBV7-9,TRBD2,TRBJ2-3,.,TGTGCCAGCAGCTTAACTAGCGGGGGGAGAGACGGCACAGATACGCAGTATTTT,CASSLTSGGRDGTDTQYF
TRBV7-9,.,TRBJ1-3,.,TGTGCCAGCAGCCCAACGGTCTCTGGAAACACCATATATTTT,CASSPTVSGNTIYF
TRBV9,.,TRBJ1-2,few,TGTGCCAGCAGCGTAGAATGGGGTACGGGGGGCTACACCTTC,CASSVEWGTGGYTF
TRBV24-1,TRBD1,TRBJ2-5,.,TGTGCCACCAGTGTCAGACAGGGAGTGGGACAAGAGACCCAGTACTTC,CATSVRQGVGQETQYF
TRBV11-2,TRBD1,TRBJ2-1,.,TGTGCCAGCAGCTTCAGGGGACAGGGAAGTGGCAATGAGCAGTTCTTC,CASSFRGQGSGNEQFF
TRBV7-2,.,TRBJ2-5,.,TGTGCCAGCAGCCCGGGAGGGGGCGGGGTAACAGAGACCCAGTACTTC,CASSPGGGGVTETQYF
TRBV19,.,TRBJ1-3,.,TGTGCCAGTCTCCACAGGGCAAACTCTGGAAACACCATATATTTT,CASLHRANSGNTIYF
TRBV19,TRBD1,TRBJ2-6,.,TGTGCCAGTAGTATAGCACGCGGACAGGGCCAATCTGGGGCCAACGTCCTGACTTTC,CASSIARGQGQSGANVLTF
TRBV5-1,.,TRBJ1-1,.,TGCGCCAGCAGCGCAAACAGGGATAAAGGGACTGAAGCTTTCTTT,CASSANRDKGTEAFF
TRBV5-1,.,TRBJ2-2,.,TGCGCCAGCACCAGGGATTACACCGGGGAGCTGTTTTTT,CASTRDYTGELFF
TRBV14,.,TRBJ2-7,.,TGTGCCAGCAGCCAAGATGGGAGGGGGCAAGTCTTC,CASSQDGRGQVF
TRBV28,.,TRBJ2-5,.,TGTGCCAGCAGTTTCCGCAACCAAGAGACCCAGTACTTC,CASSFRNQETQYF
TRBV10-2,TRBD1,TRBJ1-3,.,TGCGCCAGCAGCCTCGACAGGGTTACTGGAAACACCATATATTTT,CASSLDRVTGNTIYF
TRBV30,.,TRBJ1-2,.,TGTGCCTGGAGTGACAGGGTTAAGTATGGCTACACCTTC,CAWSDRVKYGYTF
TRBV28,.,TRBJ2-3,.,TGTGCCAGCAGCCTGCGGTTCGGCACAGATACGCAGTATTTT,CASSLRFGTDTQYF
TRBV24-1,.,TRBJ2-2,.,TGTGCCACCAGTGTTGAGGGGCCCGGGGAGCTGTTTTTT,CATSVEGPGELFF
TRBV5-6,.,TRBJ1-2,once,TGTGCCAGCAGCGGGGGGGCAGTTCCCTCTAACTATGGCTACACCTTC,CASSGGAVPSNYGYTF
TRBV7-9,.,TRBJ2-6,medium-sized,TGTGCCAGCAGCTTAGGGGTAAGGGACGGAAACTCTGGGGCCAACGTCCTGACTTTC,CASSLGVRDGNSGANVLTF
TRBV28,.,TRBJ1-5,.,TGTGCCAGCAGTTTAGAAGGTCAGCCCCAGCATTTT,CASSLEGQPQHF
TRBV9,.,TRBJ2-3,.,TGTGCCAGCAGCGTAGGGTTGGGAGATACGCAGTATTTT,CASSVGLGDTQYF
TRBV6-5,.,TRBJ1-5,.,TGTGCCAGCAGTCGAGACAGAGAGAATCAGCCCCAGCATTTT,CASSRDRENQPQHF
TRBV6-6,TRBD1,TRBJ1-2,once,TGTGCCAGCAGTTACGGGACAGGGGCAGAGGGCTACACCTTC,CASSYGTGAEGYTF
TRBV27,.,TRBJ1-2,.,TGTGCCAGCAGTTTATCGGGGAGCAATGGCTACACCTTC,CASSLSGSNGYTF
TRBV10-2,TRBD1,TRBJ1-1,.,TGTGCCAGCAGTGAGGTCAGGGGGCGAGCTTTCTTT,CASSEVRGRAFF
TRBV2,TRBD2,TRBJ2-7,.,TGTGCCAGCAGTGCCATGACTAGCGGGGGGCCCAACGGCGAGCAGTACTTC,CASSAMTSGGPNGEQYF
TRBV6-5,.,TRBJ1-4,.,TGTGCCAGCCGCGTTACAGGGAATGAAAAACTGTTTTTT,CASRVTGNEKLFF